One and the same sample provided the 16 T cell receptor beta chains below, sequenced in a study of shared clonotypes between healthy human individuals. Clones were sequenced by immunoSEQ multiplex PCR, and TCRdb holds only the in-frame ones, with some missing. In the table there are over a million clones, around 78% of which are singletons. Specimen: memory CD4+ T cells from PBMCs. Subset of the sample: CD45RA-negative fraction. These receptors came from a man aged 18-30 years in good health. Some clones in this sample may be carry-over from other donors' samples.

This clone was detected only a few times. V is TRBV6-1 and J is TRBJ2-7, with a possible D match to TRBD2 (6 bases). The CDR3 has 15 residues. CDR1 is MNHNS, CDR2 SASEGT, per germline. V dropped 6 bases and J dropped 0 bases, with 15 bases sitting between them. The CDR3 nucleotides are TGTGCCAGCAGCGGGACCCTGCGGGGCTCCTACGAGCAGTACTTC. Residues: CASSGTLRGSYEQYF.

V is TRBV15 and J is TRBJ2-7; D is ambiguous. Per the germline V gene, CDR1 is LNHNV and CDR2 is YYDKDF (reference sequence). V was pared by 0 bases and J by 8 bases, with 8 bases between. The CDR3 loop spans 12 amino acids. CDR3 nucleotides: TGTGCCACCAGCAGAGATCGAGCGCAGCAGTACTTC. This gives the protein CATSRDRAQQYF. Complete variable domain (other parts from reference TRBV15 and TRBJ2-7): DAMVIQNPRYQVTQFGKPVTLSCSQTLNHNVMYWYQQKSSQAPKLLFHYYDKDFNNEADTPDNFQSRRPNTSFCFLDIRSPGLGDTAMYLCATSRDRAQQYFGPGTRLTVT.

V usage is TRBV6-5 and J usage is TRBJ1-2; D is unclear. The CDR3 length is 13 residues. The V and J ends lost 6 bases and 2 bases respectively, with 10 bases between them. Germline V gene lookup returns CDR1 MNHEY and CDR2 SVGAGI. The CDR3 spells CASSKDWNYGYTF. In DNA, the CDR3 is TGTGCCAGCAGCAAGGACTGGAACTATGGCTACACCTTC.

The chain has TRBV4-1 and TRBJ2-2; 9 nucleotides line up with TRBD1. Germline lookup yields CDR1 MGHRA and CDR2 YSYEKL. With V trimmed by 0 bases and J by 1 base, 9 bases remained unmatched. This CDR3 comprises 19 residues. The CDR3 loop is CASSQDPVGTGRNTGELFF. CDR3 coding DNA: TGCGCCAGCAGCCAAGATCCCGTAGGGACAGGGAGGAACACCGGGGAGCTGTTTTTT.

V and J are TRBV19 and TRBJ1-5; TRBD1 matches at 9 bases. V lost 3 bases to trimming and J lost 7 bases; unmatched junction nucleotides: 7. CDR1 and CDR2 (germline): LNHDA, SQIVND (reference sequence). CDR3 length: 15 residues. This CDR3 is CASSIYGTGPQPQHF. CDR3 nucleotides: TGTGCCAGTAGTATCTATGGGACAGGGCCACAGCCCCAGCATTTT.

In this sample, this clone turned up once. V is TRBV6-5 and J is TRBJ1-2; perhaps TRBD1 as D (5 bases). Germline V lookup: CDR1 MNHEY, CDR2 SVGAGI. The CDR3 sequence is 13 residues long. Trimming took off 0 bases at V and 8 bases at J, with 10 bases between the two ends. CDR3 DNA sequence: TGTGCCAGCAGTTACTCAAGATCAGGGGGCTACACCTTC. As protein: CASSYSRSGGYTF.

This clone was recorded once. The rearrangement joins TRBV28 to TRBJ1-6; TRBD1 might be the D (5 bases). Germline V gene sequence: CDR1 MDHEN, CDR2 SYDVKM. This CDR3 is 12 amino acids long. Trimming cost V 10 bases and J 14 bases, with 18 bases left between them. Here the CDR3 reads CATKTAPFSLHF. The CDR3 coding sequence is TGTGCCACCAAGACAGCCCCCTTCTCCCTCCACTTT.

V is TRBV7-2 and J is TRBJ2-7; 11 nucleotides match TRBD1. Germline-derived CDR1 and CDR2 are SGHTA and FQGNSA. The CDR3 runs 15 residues. J was trimmed by 5 bases and V by 6 bases; bases with no gene match: 9. Here the CDR3 DNA reads TGTGCCAGCAGTACAGGACAGGGGGCTTACGACGAGCAGTACTTC. It codes for CASSTGQGAYDEQYF.

J is TRBJ1-2 and V is TRBV6-6; D is possibly TRBD1 (6 bases). V gave up 10 bases and J gave up 1 base, with 13 bases separating them. The CDR3 totals 13 residues. Germline CDR1 and CDR2: MNHNY and SVGAGI (reference sequence). The DNA for the CDR3 is TGTGCCATCAGGACAGCAGATAACTATGGCTACACCTTC. Protein sequence: CAIRTADNYGYTF.

The rearrangement uses TRBV6-5 and TRBJ2-7, with D possibly TRBD1 on 6 matching bases. The germline gives CDR1 MNHEY, CDR2 SVGAGI. The CDR3 is made up of 14 amino acids. V lost 2 bases to trimming and J lost 2 bases, with 10 bases between them. In DNA form, the CDR3 reads TGTGCCAGCAGTTACACGAGGACAGCCTACGAGCAGTACTTC. Protein: CASSYTRTAYEQYF.

The V gene is TRBV7-8, the J gene TRBJ2-4, with 10 positions matching TRBD2. The CDR3 consists of 17 residues. Trimming removed 5 bases from V and 0 bases from J; junction bases left unmatched: 7. Germline lookup yields CDR1 SGHVS and CDR2 FQNEAQ. The CDR3 region is CASSERGLAKAKNIQYF. The CDR3, as DNA: TGTGCCAGCAGCGAGCGGGGACTAGCGAAAGCCAAAAACATTCAGTACTTC.

As regards this clone: Other DNA sequences in this sample translate to the same CDR3. The chain couples TRBV5-1 to TRBJ2-1, with D unresolved. CDR3 length equals 15 residues. Germline-derived CDR1 and CDR2 are SGHRS and YFSETQ. Between the trimmed V and J ends, which lost 1 base and 0 bases, there was a span of 8 bases. The CDR3 DNA reads as TGCGCCAGCAGCTTGTTGGGTTTCTCCTACAATGAGCAGTTCTTC. Its translation is CASSLLGFSYNEQFF.

The gene calls are TRBV2 and TRBJ1-4; D is undetermined. Germline V gene sequence: CDR1 SNHLY, CDR2 FYNNEI. Trimming removed 3 bases at V and 5 bases at J, with 10 bases between. This CDR3 region has 14 residues. As DNA, the CDR3 is TGTGCCAGCAGTGACGGCAGAGTAAATGAAAAACTGTTTTTT. As protein: CASSDGRVNEKLFF.

This clone has only a few counts. DNA for the CDR3: TGTGCCAGCAGCTTTAATCAGGGTTTAGAGGAGACCCAGTACTTC. As protein: CASSFNQGLEETQYF. This chain connects TRBV7-2 to TRBJ2-5; TRBD1 might be the D (5 bases). The CDR3 sequence is 15 residues long. V shed 3 bases and J shed 5 bases, with 16 bases lying between them. Germline CDR1 SGHTA, CDR2 FQGNSA.

This clone was observed many times. This sequence joins TRBV2 and TRBJ2-5; D is undetermined. Trimming removed 3 bases from V and 3 bases from J, with 8 bases in between. This CDR3 comprises 13 residues. Germline CDR1 is SNHLY and CDR2 is FYNNEI. The CDR3 loop is CASSEGSKETQYF. CDR3 nucleotide sequence: TGTGCCAGCAGTGAGGGGTCGAAAGAGACCCAGTACTTC. The complete variable domain, with remaining parts taken from reference TRBV2 and TRBJ2-5, reads EPEVTQTPSHQVTQMGQEVILRCVPISNHLYFYWYRQILGQKVEFLVSFYNNEISEKSEIFDDQFSVERPDGSNFTLKIRSTKLEDSAMYFCASSEGSKETQYFGPGTRLLVL.

V is TRBV7-9 and J is TRBJ2-1, with no clear D. The ends were cut back, 5 bases at V and 7 bases at J, with 12 bases in the middle. The germline V gene encodes CDR1 SEHNR and CDR2 FQNEAQ (reference sequence). This CDR3 contains 13 residues. The CDR3 DNA is TGTGCCAGCAGCCCCTCTTCGAAGAATGAGCAGTTCTTC. It encodes CASSPSSKNEQFF. The full variable domain, in which reference TRBV7-9 and TRBJ2-1 provide the parts outside the CDR3, is DTGVSQNPRHKITKRGQNVTFRCDPISEHNRLYWYRQTLGQGPEFLTYFQNEAQLEKSRLLSDRFSAERPKGSFSTLEIQRTEQGDSAMYLCASSPSSKNEQFFGPGTRLTVL.